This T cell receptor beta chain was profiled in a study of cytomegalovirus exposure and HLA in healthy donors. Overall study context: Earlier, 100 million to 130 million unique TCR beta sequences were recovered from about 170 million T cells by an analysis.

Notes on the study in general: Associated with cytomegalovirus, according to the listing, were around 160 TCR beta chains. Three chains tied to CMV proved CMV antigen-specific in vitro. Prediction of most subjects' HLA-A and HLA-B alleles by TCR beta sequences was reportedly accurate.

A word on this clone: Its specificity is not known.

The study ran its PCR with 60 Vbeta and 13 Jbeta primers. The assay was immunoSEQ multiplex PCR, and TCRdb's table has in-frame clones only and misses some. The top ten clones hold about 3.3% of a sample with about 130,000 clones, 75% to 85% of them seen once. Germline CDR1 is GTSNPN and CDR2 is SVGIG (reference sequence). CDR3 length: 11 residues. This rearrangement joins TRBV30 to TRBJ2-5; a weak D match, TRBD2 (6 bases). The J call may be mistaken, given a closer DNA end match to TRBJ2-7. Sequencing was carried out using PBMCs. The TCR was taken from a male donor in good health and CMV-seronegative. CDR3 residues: CAWSRGYEQYF. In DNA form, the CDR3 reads TGTGCCTGGAGTCGGGGGTACGAGCAGTACTTC.